This T cell receptor beta chain is from a study of blood T cell repertoires in COVID-19. About the study: The United States, Italy and Spain supplied acute and convalescent COVID-19 samples. The cDNA or gDNA used as material had been derived from T cells, B-cell-depleted T cells, or PBMCs.

In the source study's methods: For nucleated cells, counts were estimated from reference gene primer amplification. Profiling relied on immunoSEQ multiplex PCR, and the TCRdb table lists in-frame clones only, not all of them. V, J and clone size are those of that table, while D and trimming were read from the DNA. The repertoire holds 100,000 to 150,000 clones, with about 80% as singletons. The V end was cut by 4 bases, the J end by 9 bases, with 11 bases between. The CDR3 contains 13 residues. Germline V lookup: CDR1 SGHDT, CDR2 YYEEEE. The source of this sequence is a woman aged 45-59 years with acute or convalescent COVID-19. The chain links TRBV5-6 to TRBJ1-6, with D tentatively TRBD1 (6 bases). Source material: peripheral blood. As DNA, the CDR3 is TGTGCCAGCAGCCGAGGACAGCCTTCACCCCTCCACTTT. It encodes CASSRGQPSPLHF. The full variable domain, rest sourced from reference TRBV5-6 and TRBJ1-6, is DAGVTQSPTHLIKTRGQQVTLRCSPKSGHDTVSWYQQALGQGPQFIFQYYEEEERQRGNFPDRFSGHQFPNYSSELNVNALLLGDSALYLCASSRGQPSPLHFGNGTRLTVT.